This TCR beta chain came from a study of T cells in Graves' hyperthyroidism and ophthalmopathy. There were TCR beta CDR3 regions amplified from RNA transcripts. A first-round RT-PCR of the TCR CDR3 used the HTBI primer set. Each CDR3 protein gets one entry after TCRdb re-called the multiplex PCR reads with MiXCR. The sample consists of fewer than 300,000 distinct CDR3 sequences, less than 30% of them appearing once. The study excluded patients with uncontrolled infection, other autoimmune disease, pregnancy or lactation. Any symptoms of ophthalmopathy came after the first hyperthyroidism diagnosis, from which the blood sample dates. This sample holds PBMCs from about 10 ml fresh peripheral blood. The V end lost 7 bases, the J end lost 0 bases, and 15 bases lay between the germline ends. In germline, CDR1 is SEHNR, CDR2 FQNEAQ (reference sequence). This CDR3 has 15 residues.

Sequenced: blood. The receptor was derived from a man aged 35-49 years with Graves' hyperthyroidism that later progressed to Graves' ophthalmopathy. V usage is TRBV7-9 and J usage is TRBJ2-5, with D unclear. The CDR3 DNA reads TGTGCCAGCAACTCCCTTCTCGTACACCAAGAGACCCAGTACTTC. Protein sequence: CASNSLLVHQETQYF.